Included here is one TCR beta chain sequence, with context. The sample comes from a study of blood T cell repertoires in COVID-19. Trimming removed 5 bases from V and 6 bases from J; junction bases left unmatched: 16. CDR1 and CDR2 from the germline V gene are SQVTM and ANQGSEA. The CDR3 length is 17 residues. Recruitment covered about two dozen US areas and drew participants whose ages spanned roughly 18 to 90 years. Profiling relied on immunoSEQ multiplex PCR, and the TCRdb table lists in-frame clones only, not all of them. The top ten hold approximately 2% of the sample, which has about 480,000 clones, roughly 90% seen once.

J is TRBJ2-7 and V is TRBV29-1; TRBD2 agrees at 13 bases. What was sequenced was PBMCs or T cells enriched from blood (not recorded which). This receptor was obtained from a woman between 40 and 55 years old who had recovered from COVID-19. This chain's CDR3 is CSVSSRTSGRHSVEQYF. CDR3 nucleotides: TGCAGCGTTAGTAGTAGGACTAGCGGGAGACATTCCGTCGAGCAGTACTTC.